The rows below give T cell receptor beta chains drawn from one sample of a study of blood T cell repertoires in COVID-19. Assay used: immunoSEQ multiplex PCR; TCRdb lists only in-frame clones, some missing. The data hold about 360,000 clones, with approximately 86% observed a single time. Specimen: peripheral blood. Source of these receptors: a woman aged 55-70 years with COVID-19, enrolled during active disease. Each CDR3 is given with its conserved first and last residue. D genes are given only for firm matches. Where a row states a size, it is once, few, many or the class of an expanded clone; other rows omit it.

abundance	d_gene	v_gene	j_gene	CDR3nt	CDR3aa
.	TRBD1	TRBV7-9	TRBJ1-2	TGTGCCAGCAGCGGACAGGGAGTGTATGGCTACACCTTC	CASSGQGVYGYTF
.	.	TRBV15	TRBJ1-2	TGTGCCACCAGCCGCGGGCCCACGGATGGCTACACCTTC	CATSRGPTDGYTF
.	.	TRBV7-9	TRBJ1-1	TGTGCCAGCAGCTTAGCTAACGAAGGAGTTGCTTTCTTT	CASSLANEGVAFF
.	TRBD1	TRBV5-5	TRBJ1-6	TGTGCCAGCAGCTTGAGAACAGGGGTTGTTGTAGTATCACCCCTCCACTTT	CASSLRTGVVVVSPLHF
once	.	TRBV4-2	TRBJ1-2	TGTGCCAGCAGCCAAGATGGGGGGGCAGGGCTGGGCTACACCTTC	CASSQDGGAGLGYTF
.	TRBD2	TRBV2	TRBJ2-1	TGTGCCAGCATGGGCGGGGGGGCAGGTGAGCAGTTCTTC	CASMGGGAGEQFF
.	.	TRBV5-1	TRBJ1-4	TGCGCCAGCAGCTTGGACCCGCCAGGTTCAACTAATGAAAAACTGTTTTTT	CASSLDPPGSTNEKLFF
once	.	TRBV9	TRBJ1-2	TGTGCCAGCTCCCGCGGGGGGGACTATGGCTACACCTTC	CASSRGGDYGYTF
few	.	TRBV7-2	TRBJ1-6	TGTGCCAGCAGCTTAGCGCTCAGGGTGGAAAATTCACCCCTCCACTTT	CASSLALRVENSPLHF
.	TRBD2	TRBV4-3	TRBJ2-1	TGCGCCAGCAGCCAGAGACTAGCGGGGAACAATGAGCAGTTCTTC	CASSQRLAGNNEQFF
.	.	TRBV27	TRBJ2-3	TGTGCCAGCAGTCCAGGGGCGAAGTATACGCAGTATTTT	CASSPGAKYTQYF
once	.	TRBV12-3/TRBV12-4	TRBJ1-2	TGTGCCAGCAGAGCCACAGAGAACTATGGCTACACCTTC	CASRATENYGYTF
.	TRBD2	TRBV7-2	TRBJ2-1	TGTGCCAGCAGCTTATCTAGCGGCTCCTACAATGAGCAGTTCTTC	CASSLSSGSYNEQFF